A single sample gave rise to the 16 T cell receptor beta chains below, sequenced in a study of cytomegalovirus exposure and HLA in healthy donors. The PCR used 60 Vbeta and 13 Jbeta primers. Sequencing was performed with immunoSEQ multiplex PCR; in TCRdb, only in-frame clones are kept and a portion is missing. Here the sample spans fewer than 200,000 clones, roughly 80% being singletons. Specimen: PBMCs. All receptors derive from a man in his sixties in good health and CMV-seronegative.

The chain joins TRBV19 to TRBJ2-1; TRBD1 agrees at 10 bases. The CDR3 sequence is 15 residues long. Germline V gives CDR1 LNHDA, CDR2 SQIVND (reference sequence). The junction had 10 bases not matched to a gene; V was cut back by 8 bases and J by 6 bases. This CDR3 is CASGPGTGVINEQFF. The CDR3, as DNA: TGTGCCAGTGGGCCCGGGACAGGGGTTATCAATGAGCAGTTCTTC.

The rearrangement uses TRBV19 and TRBJ1-4; D gene uncertain. CDR3 length: 17 residues. The ends were cut back, 2 bases at V and 1 base at J, with 14 bases in the middle. Germline CDR1 reads LNHDA; CDR2 reads SQIVND (reference sequence). The CDR3 region is CASSISTPRGTNEKLFF. CDR3 sequence (DNA): TGTGCCAGTAGTATATCGACGCCCCGAGGAACTAATGAAAAACTGTTTTTT.

This clone showed up just a few times. This rearrangement joins TRBV4-3 to TRBJ1-1; D unresolved. Trimming pared 0 bases from V and 3 bases from J, leaving 14 bases between. The CDR3 consists of 16 residues. Germline V lookup: CDR1 LGHNA, CDR2 YSLEER. CDR3 amino acids: CASSQEGTTVYTEAFF. CDR3 bases: TGCGCCAGCAGCCAAGAAGGTACTACGGTATACACTGAAGCTTTCTTT.

The chain employs TRBV7-8 and TRBJ1-1; D is possibly TRBD1 (6 bases). CDR1 SGHVS and CDR2 FQNEAQ come from the germline V gene. With 5 bases removed from V and 5 bases from J, the gap between germline ends came to 12 bases. The CDR3 has 13 residues. The CDR3 region has the DNA TGTGCCAGCAGCCTTAATCAGGGGACTGAAGCTTTCTTT. This encodes CASSLNQGTEAFF. Supplemented by reference TRBV7-8 and TRBJ1-1, the full variable domain reads GAGVSQSPRYKVAKRGQDVALRCDPISGHVSLFWYQQALGQGPEFLTYFQNEAQLDKSGLPSDRFFAERPEGSVSTLKIQRTQQEDSAVYLCASSLNQGTEAFFGQGTRLTVV.

This clone has just one count. The V gene is TRBV2, the J gene TRBJ1-6; a weak D match, TRBD1 (5 bases). The CDR3 totals 14 residues. Germline CDR1 is SNHLY and CDR2 is FYNNEI. V gave up 7 bases and J gave up 9 bases, with 16 bases separating them. The CDR3: CASTDGSQGSPLHF. Here the CDR3 DNA reads TGTGCCAGCACCGACGGGAGTCAGGGTTCACCCCTCCACTTT.

V gene TRBV2 combines with J gene TRBJ2-7; 10 positions agree with TRBD1. This CDR3 spans 15 amino acids. Per germline, CDR1 SNHLY and CDR2 FYNNEI. Trimming removed 7 bases from V and 2 bases from J; junction bases left unmatched: 8. CDR3 in DNA: TGTGCCAGCAAAGGTTTGGGGACAGGGGCCTACGAGCAGTACTTC. Protein sequence: CASKGLGTGAYEQYF.

This chain links TRBV7-2 with TRBJ2-1, with a possible D match to TRBD2 (6 bases). CDR1 is SGHTA and CDR2 is FQGNSA in the germline V gene. V lost 5 bases and J 9 bases, leaving 14 bases between the germline ends. This CDR3 has 13 amino acids. The CDR3 here is CASSPHGGGEQFF. The DNA for the CDR3 is TGTGCCAGCAGCCCACACGGGGGAGGTGAGCAGTTCTTC. Variable domain in full (rest from reference TRBV7-2 and TRBJ2-1): GAGVSQSPSNKVTEKGKDVELRCDPISGHTALYWYRQSLGQGLEFLIYFQGNSAPDKSGLPSDRFSAERTGGSVSTLTIQRTQQEDSAVYLCASSPHGGGEQFFGPGTRLTVL.

This rearrangement joins TRBV2 to TRBJ2-1; TRBD2 matches 13 bases. Germline CDR1 is SNHLY and CDR2 is FYNNEI. J was trimmed by 7 bases and V by 8 bases; bases with no gene match: 2. The CDR3 sequence is 13 residues long. CDR3 DNA: TGTGCCAGCTTACTAGCGGGGGGGAATGAGCAGTTCTTC. This encodes CASLLAGGNEQFF.

This clone has a handful of counts. The rearrangement links TRBV6-5 to TRBJ2-7; 9 bases are a match to TRBD1. Per germline, CDR1 MNHEY and CDR2 SVGAGI. The CDR3 sequence is 15 residues long. Unmatched junction bases numbered 9, after V lost 2 bases and J lost 7 bases. The CDR3 DNA follows: TGTGCCAGCAGTTACCGGACAGGGGACTGGAATGAGCAGTACTTC. Translating it yields CASSYRTGDWNEQYF.

This clone appeared many times. The chain couples TRBV5-8 to TRBJ2-7; D unclear. Germline V lookup: CDR1 SGHTS, CDR2 YDEGEE. This CDR3 region has 14 residues. The V end was cut by 4 bases, the J end by 2 bases, with 13 bases between. CDR3 loop: CASSPRYAAYEQYF. The CDR3 coding sequence is TGTGCCAGCAGCCCCCGATATGCGGCCTACGAGCAGTACTTC.

CDR3 nucleotide sequence: TGCGCCAGCAGCTTACCGGGGGTGACCTTCGACAATGAGCAGTTCTTC. This sequence encodes CASSLPGVTFDNEQFF. The chain carries TRBV5-1 and TRBJ2-1; weak D call: TRBD2 (6 bases). The CDR3 runs to 16 residues. In germline, CDR1 is SGHRS, CDR2 YFSETQ. V was cut by 2 bases and J by 5 bases, with 17 bases left in between.

The chain carries TRBV7-2 and TRBJ1-3; TRBD1 aligns across 9 bases. Germline CDR1 SGHTA, CDR2 FQGNSA. This CDR3 contains 16 residues. The junction had 8 bases not matched to a gene; V was cut back by 0 bases and J by 8 bases. The CDR3 nucleotides read TGTGCCAGCAGCTTAGCTTTGGGACAGGGTTTGGACACCATATATTTT. Protein product: CASSLALGQGLDTIYF.

The V gene is TRBV14, the J gene TRBJ2-5; TRBD2 is a possible D gene (6 bases). Trimming shortened V by 4 bases and J by 10 bases, and 19 bases separated the two germline ends. The CDR3 totals 14 residues. Per the germline V gene, CDR1 is SGHDN and CDR2 is FVKESK. The CDR3 here is CASSLGGPLRDQYF. CDR3 coding DNA: TGTGCCAGCAGCCTGGGAGGCCCCCTTCGGGACCAGTACTTC. Full variable domain (outside the CDR3, taken from reference TRBV14 and TRBJ2-5): EAGVTQFPSHSVIEKGQTVTLRCDPISGHDNLYWYRRVMGKEIKFLLHFVKESKQDESGMPNNRFLAERTGGTYSTLKVQPAELEDSGVYFCASSLGGPLRDQYFGPGTRLLVL.

The chain joins TRBV2 to TRBJ1-2; TRBD1 matches at 9 bases. V lost 6 bases and J lost 2; bases outside the gene matches: 1. The CDR3 covers 13 residues. Germline loops: CDR1 SNHLY, CDR2 FYNNEI. The CDR3 nucleotides are TGTGCCAGCAGGGGACAGGGAAACTATGGCTACACCTTC. Its translation: CASRGQGNYGYTF.

This clone was observed a few times. As DNA, the CDR3 is TGTGCCAGCAGTTTATTAGCGGGAGGGCCCGAGGACGGGGAGCTGTTTTTT. This gives the protein CASSLLAGGPEDGELFF. The chain uses TRBV28 and TRBJ2-2, with TRBD2 matching 11 bases. V shed 1 base and J 7 bases; nucleotides not matched to a gene: 8. The CDR3 is made up of 17 amino acids. Looked up from germline, CDR1 is MDHEN and CDR2 is SYDVKM. The entire variable domain, with the rest obtained from reference TRBV28 and TRBJ2-2, is as follows: DVKVTQSSRYLVKRTGEKVFLECVQDMDHENMFWYRQDPGLGLRLIYFSYDVKMKEKGDIPEGYSVSREKKERFSLILESASTNQTSMYLCASSLLAGGPEDGELFFGEGSRLTVL.

The chain carries TRBV4-2 and TRBJ2-4; 11 bases agree with TRBD1. Germline CDR1 is LGHNA and CDR2 is YNFKEQ. Unmatched junction bases numbered 3, after V lost 1 base and J lost 7 bases. This CDR3 is built from 15 residues. The CDR3 nucleotides are TGTGCCAGCAGCCAAGCGGGACAGGGGGTTAACATTCAGTACTTC. This sequence encodes CASSQAGQGVNIQYF.